This TCR beta chain was identified in a study of T-cell reconstitution after alpha-beta-depleted transplantation in children (dated by TCRdb to 2016 to 2018). Context from the whole study: T-cell immune reconstitution after TCRalphabeta/CD19-depleted allogeneic hematopoietic cell transplantation in children was quantitatively tracked in the study by means of TCR repertoire profiling. Results the study describes overall, beyond this receptor: The apparently early alphabetaT-cell count recovery about two months after transplant was reportedly dependent on only several hundred rapidly expanded clones derived from non-depleted graft cells. Over subsequent months, a decline in hyperexpanded clone frequencies was noted, and after one year, T-cell counts and TCRbeta diversity were mostly ascribed to newly produced T cells. In some patients, the high TCRbeta diversity seen at day 60 was put down to recipient T cells and intrathymic progenitors that had survived conditioning.

The treatment or condition label here, explained by the study, means: allogeneic hematopoietic cell transplantation with graft depleted of TCRalphabeta T cells and CD19 B cells. TCRalphabeta/CD19-depleted allogeneic hematopoietic cell grafts were given to the transplant recipients, all of whom were children. Receptor libraries were prepared by PCR. The data were produced on an Illumina HiSeq 2500. To normalize quantification of the TCRbeta repertoire, the TCR libraries were built with molecular barcoding that relied on unique molecular identifiers. TCRdb itself trimmed the public reads at Q25 with fastp, ran MiXCR and retained productive beta chains. Rows are combined by CDR3 protein, so each entry shows the most common genes and DNA. This sample gives 350,000 to 500,000 distinct CDR3 sequences in total; 43% of them show up just once. The top ten hold roughly a quarter of the sample. This clonotype was detected only a few times. Its antigen is still unknown. No base-level quality is on record; no much larger clone is a single base apart.

V gives up 4 bases and J gives up 0 bases, and the segment between their germline ends measures 10 bases. Reading from cysteine to phenylalanine, the CDR3 counts 15 amino acids. CDR3 DNA only is kept here, 45 bases in frame from base 1. The germline V gene supplies CDR1 MNHNS and CDR2 SASEGT. The sample was PBMCs, taken before TCRalphabeta/CD19-depleted stem cell transplant. The source of this sequence is a girl aged 2 to 10 with aplastic anemia, due to receive a stem cell transplant. Recombination joined TRBV6-1 with TRBJ2-4, with the identity of the D gene unclear. The nucleotide sequence reads as follows: TGTGCCAGCAGTGCCCCGGATCTAGCCAAAAACATTCAGTACTTC. Protein translation: CASSAPDLAKNIQYF.